This TCR beta chain is from a study of PD-L1 blockade in urothelial cancer. The V gene lost 6 bases and the J gene lost 8 bases, with 16 bases spanning the gap. This CDR3 spans 13 amino acids. Per the germline V gene, CDR1 is MNHEY and CDR2 is SVGAGI. Noted time point: peripheral blood 6 weeks after treatment start. The method was immunoSEQ multiplex PCR; TCRdb's version includes in-frame clones alone and lacks a portion of them. The table has tens of thousands of clones, under 95% seen once. V is TRBV6-5 and J is TRBJ1-2, with D possibly being TRBD1 (6 bases). This TCR was sampled from a woman aged 60-75 years with urothelial cancer. The sample was PBMCs, taken around atezolizumab (anti-PD-L1) treatment. Here the CDR3 reads CASRLQGSKGYTF. The CDR3 DNA sequence: TGTGCCAGCAGATTACAGGGAAGTAAGGGCTACACCTTC.